What follows are 20 T cell receptor beta chains derived from one specimen sequenced in a study of blood T cells in healthy people across ages. Together with a sample-barcoded 5' primer, a J-beta primer mix was included in a second PCR lasting roughly 6 to 12 cycles. One entry per CDR3 protein, called by TCRdb with MiXCR from the 5' RACE reads. The sample lists about 800,000 distinct CDR3 sequences; around 25% were seen once. These sequences were also reported in another study, on T cells of mothers and their children.

Sample: blood. All receptors come from a boy younger than 18 in good health.

This clonotype was seen at least ten times. V gene TRBV9 combines with J gene TRBJ2-7, with 9 positions matching TRBD1. The CDR3 has 15 amino acids. J lost 2 bases, V lost 0 bases, and 3 bases had no gene match. Germline-derived CDR1 and CDR2 are SGDLS and YYNGEE. The CDR3 DNA sequence: TGTGCCAGCAGCGTAGGTGGGACAGGGCCCTACGAGCAGTACTTC. It is translated as CASSVGGTGPYEQYF.

This chain joins TRBV4-3 and TRBJ2-1; 9 bases line up with TRBD2. With V trimmed by 3 bases and J by 3 bases, 3 bases remained unmatched. The CDR3 consists of 15 residues. Looked up from germline, CDR1 is LGHNA and CDR2 is YSLEER. CDR3 loop: CASSQGLANYNEQFF. The CDR3 DNA reads as TGCGCCAGCAGCCAGGGACTAGCCAACTACAATGAGCAGTTCTTC.

The chain is built from TRBV10-3 and TRBJ2-7; perhaps TRBD2 as D (6 bases). V dropped 11 bases and J dropped 9 bases, with 17 bases sitting between them. This CDR3 is 11 amino acids long. Germline CDR1 and CDR2: ENHRY and SYGVKD. CDR3 region: CASTFYGGQYF. CDR3 DNA: TGTGCCTCCACTTTTTACGGGGGGCAGTACTTC.

This chain connects TRBV5-1 to TRBJ2-7, with D possibly TRBD1 on 7 matching bases. Deletions cut 7 bases from V and 3 bases from J, with 14 bases between. In germline, CDR1 is SGHRS, CDR2 YFSETQ. CDR3 length: 13 residues. The CDR3 loop is CASGGDRNYEQYF. Here the CDR3 DNA reads TGCGCCAGCGGAGGGGACAGAAACTACGAGCAGTACTTC. The entire variable domain, with the rest obtained from reference TRBV5-1 and TRBJ2-7, is as follows: KAGVTQTPRYLIKTRGQQVTLSCSPISGHRSVSWYQQTPGQGLQFLFEYFSETQRNKGNFPGRFSGRQFSNSRSEMNVSTLELGDSALYLCASGGDRNYEQYFGPGTRLTVT.

In its sample, this clonotype was seen a few times. The chain couples TRBV4-3 to TRBJ2-5, with 10 bases aligning to TRBD2. V shed 0 bases and J 4 bases; nucleotides not matched to a gene: 11. The CDR3 runs to 18 residues. The germline V gene encodes CDR1 LGHNA and CDR2 YSLEER. In DNA form, the CDR3 reads TGCGCCAGCAGCCAAGAAATCGCTAGCGGGAGTTATGGAGAGACCCAGTACTTC. Its protein product is CASSQEIASGSYGETQYF.

This clonotype was seen more than once but under ten times. V gene TRBV7-2 combines with J gene TRBJ1-5; 9 nucleotides line up with TRBD1. V was pared by 4 bases and J by 6 bases, with 10 bases of the junction left unmatched. CDR3 length: 16 amino acids. The V gene's germline CDR1 is SGHTA and CDR2 FQGNSA. The CDR3, as DNA: TGTGCCAGCAGCTCGGAACAGGGGGCCATCGGTCAGCCCCAGCATTTT. Its protein is CASSSEQGAIGQPQHF.

The rearrangement uses TRBV27 and TRBJ1-6; possibly TRBD1 for D (6 bases). The CDR3 spans 18 residues. Germline V gene data show CDR1 as MNHEY and CDR2 as SMNVEV (reference sequence). The V and J ends lost 3 bases and 7 bases respectively, with 22 bases between them. The CDR3 bases are TGTGCCAGCAGTTTCCGGGCTTATGGGGGGCGCTGGAATTCACCCCTCCACTTT. Translation gives CASSFRAYGGRWNSPLHF.

The chain recombines TRBV13 with TRBJ2-1, with 8 positions matching TRBD1. In germline, CDR1 is PRHDT, CDR2 FYEKMQ (reference sequence). V lost 7 bases to trimming and J lost 2 bases; unmatched junction nucleotides: 4. The CDR3 has 14 amino acids. The CDR3 nucleotides are TGTGCCAGCAACCTACAGGGGGCCTACAATGAGCAGTTCTTC. It yields the protein CASNLQGAYNEQFF.

V gene TRBV30 combines with J gene TRBJ2-5; TRBD1 is a possible D gene (5 bases). V gave up 0 bases and J gave up 3 bases, with 11 bases separating them. The CDR3 length is 14 residues. The germline gives CDR1 GTSNPN, CDR2 SVGIG (reference sequence). The CDR3 here is CAWSVSSREETQYF. The CDR3 nucleotides read TGTGCCTGGAGTGTTTCGTCCAGGGAAGAGACCCAGTACTTC. Based on the CDR3 plus reference TRBV30 and TRBJ2-5, the full variable domain is SQTIHQWPATLVQPVGSPLSLECTVEGTSNPNLYWYRQAAGRGLQLLFYSVGIGQISSEVPQNLSASRPQDRQFILSSKKLLLSDSGFYLCAWSVSSREETQYFGPGTRLLVL.

J is TRBJ2-1 and V is TRBV29-1, with D tentatively TRBD2 (5 bases). The end of the DNA fits TRBJ2-7 better, so the J call may be wrong. Germline loops: CDR1 SQVTM, CDR2 ANQGSEA. This CDR3 has 12 amino acids. The CDR3 region has the DNA TGCAGCGTTGAAGGCGACTACTACGAGCAGTACTTC. Amino acid sequence: CSVEGDYYEQYF.

This clonotype showed up many times. The rearrangement joins TRBV7-9 to TRBJ2-2; TRBD2 might be the D (6 bases). The V end lost 4 bases, the J end lost 5 bases, and 14 bases lay between the germline ends. The CDR3 contains 15 residues. Germline CDR1 and CDR2: SEHNR and FQNEAQ (reference sequence). The chain's CDR3 is CASSSPGLVTGELFF. As DNA, the CDR3 is TGTGCCAGCAGCTCACCGGGACTCGTAACCGGGGAGCTGTTTTTT.

This clonotype appeared a few times. The J gene is TRBJ2-5, the V gene TRBV12-3 or TRBV12-4; D is possibly TRBD1 (6 bases). The CDR3 extends over 11 amino acids. V was trimmed by 9 bases and J by 4 bases, leaving 9 bases between them. CDR3 residues: CASGQLETQYF. The CDR3 region has the DNA TGTGCCAGTGGACAGTTAGAGACCCAGTACTTC.

The V gene is TRBV6-4, the J gene TRBJ2-7, with D perhaps TRBD2 (6 bases). This CDR3 spans 14 amino acids. Per germline, CDR1 MRHNA and CDR2 SNTAGT. Trimming cost V 8 bases and J 3 bases, with 17 bases left between them. The CDR3: CASVRDGGSYEQYF. The CDR3 DNA is TGTGCCAGCGTACGGGATGGGGGGAGCTACGAGCAGTACTTC.

This clonotype was seen a handful of times. The chain recombines TRBV28 with TRBJ2-1, with D possibly TRBD2 on 6 matching bases. The J call could be wrong; TRBJ2-7 is a better fit for the DNA end. CDR3 length equals 12 residues. Per germline, CDR1 MDHEN and CDR2 SYDVKM. The CDR3 loop is CASKTSSYEQYF. The CDR3 DNA follows: TGTGCCAGCAAGACTAGCTCCTACGAGCAGTACTTC.

Remarks on this clonotype: Relative to the germline gene, one junction end is altered; a read error may explain this. The J gene is TRBJ2-5, the V gene TRBV5-4; perhaps D is TRBD1 or TRBD2 (7 bases each). The germline gives CDR1 SGHNT, CDR2 YYREEE (reference sequence). The CDR3 totals 17 residues. CDR3 sequence: CASRGGTETTYQETQYF. The CDR3, as DNA: TGCGCCAGCAGGGGGGGAACCGAAACCACGTACCAAGAGACCCAGTACTTC.

This chain connects TRBV29-1 to TRBJ2-5; 7 bases fit TRBD1. The last part of the DNA fits TRBJ2-7 better; the J call may be wrong. The germline CDR1 and CDR2 sequences are SQVTM and ANQGSEA. CDR3 length equals 11 residues. CDR3 DNA: TGCAGCGTTGCAGGGGGAGACGAGCAGTACTTC. As protein: CSVAGGDEQYF.

The V gene is TRBV28, the J gene TRBJ2-3; no clear D gene. This CDR3 contains 15 residues. The V and J ends lost 3 bases and 2 bases respectively, with 12 bases between them. Germline V gene sequence: CDR1 MDHEN, CDR2 SYDVKM. CDR3 sequence reads: CASSFIHPTTDTQYF. The CDR3 coding sequence is TGTGCCAGCAGTTTTATCCACCCTACCACAGATACGCAGTATTTT.

V and J are TRBV3-1 and TRBJ2-1, with D possibly called TRBD1 or TRBD2 (6 bases each). There are 15 residues in the CDR3. V was pared by 1 base and J by 7 bases, with 14 bases between. The germline V gene encodes CDR1 LGHDT and CDR2 YNNKEL (reference sequence). CDR3 sequence reads: CASSQGPGGGNEQFF. The CDR3 bases are TGTGCCAGCAGCCAAGGACCCGGGGGCGGAAATGAGCAGTTCTTC.

This clonotype has more than one count but fewer than ten. Here the CDR3 DNA reads TGTGCCAGTTATGGTGCCAGGGTTTCCACCGGGGAGCTGTTTTTT. It codes for CASYGARVSTGELFF. The chain uses TRBV28 and TRBJ2-2, with D perhaps TRBD1 (5 bases). This CDR3 contains 15 residues. Germline loops: CDR1 MDHEN, CDR2 SYDVKM. V was clipped by 9 bases and J by 4 bases, with 18 bases between them. Full variable domain (remainder filled in from reference TRBV28 and TRBJ2-2): DVKVTQSSRYLVKRTGEKVFLECVQDMDHENMFWYRQDPGLGLRLIYFSYDVKMKEKGDIPEGYSVSREKKERFSLILESASTNQTSMYLCASYGARVSTGELFFGEGSRLTVL.

This rearrangement joins TRBV7-9 to TRBJ2-7; D may be TRBD2 (5 bases). V was cut by 1 base and J by 8 bases, with 12 bases left in between. CDR3 length: 13 amino acids. The germline gives CDR1 SEHNR, CDR2 FQNEAQ (reference sequence). This chain's CDR3 is CASSLGDYGQQYF. Written as DNA, the CDR3 is TGTGCCAGCAGCTTAGGCGACTATGGCCAGCAGTACTTC.